The TCR beta chain under discussion was sequenced for a study of blood T cells in healthy people across ages (dated by TCRdb to 2013 to 2016). The study in broad terms: In model experiments, template switching captured roughly one uniquely barcoded TCR beta cDNA molecule for every two T cells. Age-related changes in TCR beta repertoire diversity were measured in the study by deep sequencing normalized with unique cDNA molecular identifiers. The donors were split into four age groups: young (average around 15 years), middle-aged (about 40), aged (roughly 60) and long-lived (approximately 80). Two additional independent replicas of 1 million unique cDNA reads from the same blood draw were analyzed for two donors (one aged 18 to 30 and one aged 80 or older). The full study reports these points: Compared with the aged group, the long-lived group had more naive CD4+ T cells, fewer expanded clones and increased TCR diversity, suggesting age selection. Conclusive comparison of naive and antigen-experienced compartments was prevented by the profiling of bulk unsorted PBMCs. The percentage of naive T cells measured by flow cytometry correlated strongly with observed TCR beta diversity. Donor CMV infection status was unknown, potentially confounding age-related changes in expanded clonotypes. As age increased, observed TCR beta diversity per million T cells dropped in a roughly linear way, and a significant reduction was already evident by age 40. Estimates of total diversity based on one million sequenced T cells were regarded as lower bounds and as underestimates.

Receptor amplification or capture employed 5' RACE. Sequenced using an Illumina HiSeq 2500. A second about 7 to 12 cycle PCR used a sample-barcoded 5' primer and a J-beta primer mix. Each TCR beta cDNA molecule received a unique molecular identifier from a template-switch 5' adaptor carrying 12 random nucleotides. Each sample yielded at least 2.5 million CDR3-containing paired-end reads. First-strand cDNA synthesis was performed from all RNA using the Mint cDNA synthesis kit, with priming by a TRBC-specific oligonucleotide. After uracil-DNA glycosylase treatment, a first 18-cycle PCR used universal primers M1SS and BC2_uni_R on all cDNA. As for the authors' bioinformatics: For normalization, 1 million high-quality reads, each with a distinct molecular identifier, were randomly selected from each sample. Instead of being binned into consensus sequences, reads that shared molecular identifiers were thrown out. CDR3 identification, clonotype clustering and error correction used MiTCR with a Q25 quality threshold and the strictest error-elimination algorithm. A nonparametric unseen species model with Euler transformation was used to estimate a lower bound on total TCR beta diversity. TCRdb reprocessed the public reads (quality trimming at Q25 with fastp, clone calling with MiXCR) and kept in-frame beta chains. Rows with a matching CDR3 protein are joined into one entry that keeps the most common DNA and genes. In this record, the V and J calls reflect TCRdb's handling and not the investigators' own analysis. Across this sample there are 800,000 or so distinct CDR3 sequences, with just under 25% seen only once. The ten largest clones represent under 4.5% of the sample.

Spanning cysteine to phenylalanine, the CDR3 consists of 12 amino acids. Just CDR3 DNA is preserved here, 36 bases in frame from base 1. The germline ends are 9 bases apart after V is trimmed by 9 bases and J by 2 bases. CDR1 LGHDT and CDR2 YNNKEL are derived from the germline V gene (reference sequence). This clonotype came up a few times. What antigen it recognizes has not been identified. Base qualities are not recorded, but no much larger clone differs from it by a single base. The donors were some 36 Caucasian individuals from Russia, aged roughly 6 to 100 years, who were systemically healthy. Each donor gave ten milliliters of peripheral blood, drawn into EDTA-treated Vacutainer tubes. Ficoll-Paque density-gradient centrifugation was used to isolate PBMCs, with at least 6.5 million per sample. Trizol reagent was used to extract total RNA from the PBMCs, yielding at least 5.5 micrograms per sample. For every donor, flow cytometry on a PBMC aliquot measured the percentage of naive CD45RAhigh/CD27high T cells.

These data were also reused for a study on T cells of mothers and their children. The second study also describes: Nine systemically healthy Caucasian individuals, comprising three mothers and their six children, were included as donors. cDNA synthesis consumed the entire amount of extracted RNA, loaded at around 1.5 ug RNA in each 15 ul reaction. In the second PCR, the M1S primer added sample barcodes and 2-4 random nucleotides. Each mother yielded over 9.5 million TCR beta CDR3 reads and each child a few million reads. Thymic selection shapes the output of TCR recombination in a similar way in related and unrelated pairs, and inherited differences have a minor effect. Normalized repertoire overlap in related mother-child pairs was always slightly higher than in unrelated mother-child pairs, but the difference was never significant. With a sensitivity of approximately 100 clones per million clonotypes, no persistent microchimeric T cell clones were detected. The study used deep NGS to compare TCR beta repertoires of mothers and children, seeking features distinguishing related mother-child pairs from unrelated individuals. Mothers averaged about 37 +/- 4 years of age and children averaged about 10 +/- 4 years. Libraries were sequenced on Illumina HiSeq 2000 with 100+100 nt paired-end reads after adapter ligation with NEBNext reagents. To prevent cross-contamination, the mother and child libraries were prepared one month apart and sequenced in separate runs. Each donor had between 500,000 and 2,000,000 distinct TCR beta clonotypes identified. Naive TCR beta clonotypes were estimated from low-frequency clonotypes matched to each donor's FACS-determined naive share, without sorting.

The chain was built from TRBV3-1 and TRBJ2-3, and possibly TRBD2, on 5 matching bases. The clonotype originates from a boy younger than 18 in good health. The sample comprised blood. This receptor carries the CDR3 CASQDYTDTQYF. The DNA is TGTGCCAGTCAAGACTACACAGATACGCAGTATTTT.